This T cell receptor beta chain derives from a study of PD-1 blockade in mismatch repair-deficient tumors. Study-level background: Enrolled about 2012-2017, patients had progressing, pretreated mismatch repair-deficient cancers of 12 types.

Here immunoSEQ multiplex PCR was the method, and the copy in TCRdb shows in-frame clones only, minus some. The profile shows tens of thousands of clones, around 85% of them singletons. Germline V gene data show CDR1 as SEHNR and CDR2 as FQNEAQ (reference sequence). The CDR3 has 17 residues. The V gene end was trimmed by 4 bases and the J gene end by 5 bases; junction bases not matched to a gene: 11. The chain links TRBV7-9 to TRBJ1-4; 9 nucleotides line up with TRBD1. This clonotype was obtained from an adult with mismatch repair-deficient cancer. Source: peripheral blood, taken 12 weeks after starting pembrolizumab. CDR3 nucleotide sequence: TGTGCCAGCAGCTCCCGTTTGGTTGGGACAGGGAATGAAAAACTGTTTTTT. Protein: CASSSRLVGTGNEKLFF.